These T cell receptor beta chains were read from a single sample in a study of a mutant IDH1 vaccine in newly diagnosed glioma. Libraries were prepared by immunoSEQ multiplex PCR; TCRdb keeps only in-frame clonotypes and omits some of them. The sample has about 54,000 clones; approximately 80% are singletons. The input for sequencing was PBMCs, taken from a glioma patient treated with radiotherapy, temozolomide or both. Receptors were obtained from a man younger than 35 with glioma. CDR3s include the opening cysteine and the closing phenylalanine or tryptophan.

len	v_gene	j_gene	CDR3aa
14	TRBV7-9	TRBJ1-3	CASSGEESSPRLYF
11	TRBV30	TRBJ2-7	CAWAAAYEQYF
14	TRBV19	TRBJ2-1	CASSIGGLANEQFF
14	TRBV30	TRBJ1-4	CAWSRTGGNEKLFF
14	TRBV6-5	TRBJ1-4	CASRPRTAREKLFF
16	TRBV7-2	TRBJ2-1	CASSPPGAGGYNEQFF
16	TRBV30	TRBJ2-3	CAWTGEIVINTDTQYF
15	TRBV25-1	TRBJ1-4	CASSEPTATNEKLFF
16	TRBV6-5	TRBJ1-2	CASSYALGGTNYGYTF
14	TRBV5-1	TRBJ2-7	CASSWARGINEQYF
16	TRBV15	TRBJ1-4	CATSRSPRATNEKLFF
11	TRBV6-6	TRBJ2-1	CASSYSREEFF
13	TRBV7-9	TRBJ1-1	CASNRGGDTEAFF
16	TRBV30	TRBJ2-2	CAWSSGTSGITGELFF
11	TRBV7-2	TRBJ2-7	CASGHQYEQYF
17	TRBV4-3	TRBJ1-2	CASSQGTGSATNYGYTF
15	TRBV6-5	TRBJ2-2	CASRRASGSTGELFF
15	TRBV6-6	TRBJ1-4	CASSVHNGVNEKLFF
14	TRBV7-9	TRBJ1-2	CASSSGRGNYGYTF
13	TRBV11-3	TRBJ2-2	CASSYLNTGELFF
14	TRBV29-1	TRBJ2-2	CSVGTSENTGELFF
17	TRBV25-1	TRBJ2-1	CASSEYKASGSRNEQFF
10	TRBV6-1	TRBJ1-5	CASSELTQHF
15	TRBV5-4	TRBJ1-4	CASSQVGVQGEKLFF
14	TRBV29-1	TRBJ2-5	CSVEFVRYQETQYF
13	TRBV7-2	TRBJ1-5	CASSLDNNQPQHF
15	TRBV4-1	TRBJ1-6	CASSRTGADNSPLHF
15	TRBV7-9	TRBJ1-4	CASTPMTGENEKLFF
12	TRBV5-6	TRBJ2-1	CASSPIHNEQFF
15	TRBV5-8	TRBJ1-2	CASSLAEGRAYGYTF
15	TRBV2	TRBJ1-5	CASSEGQGINQPQHF
16	TRBV9	TRBJ2-7	CASSAGWGTESYEQYF
14	TRBV7-2	TRBJ2-5	CASSITGHQETQYF
16	TRBV7-9	TRBJ1-1	CASSPVGQGVATEAFF
16	TRBV7-8	TRBJ1-5	CASSLLRGAGNQPQHF
17	TRBV5-1	TRBJ1-1	CASSFTAGANMNTEAFF
12	TRBV30	TRBJ2-3	CAWSGSSYTQYF
14	TRBV2	TRBJ1-5	CASSERQGNQPQHF
18	TRBV7-2	TRBJ1-5	CASSLAGLWDRINQPQHF
16	TRBV7-6	TRBJ2-7	CASSLVGRQGSYEQYF
14	TRBV7-9	TRBJ2-7	CASSTSGQIYEQYF
11	TRBV29-1	TRBJ2-1	CSVLLVTEQFF
11	TRBV20-1	TRBJ2-7	CSASSGHEQYF
15	TRBV7-2	TRBJ1-2	CASSLLVLANYGYTF
15	TRBV4-2	TRBJ1-5	CASSRQGTDNQPQHF
16	TRBV9	TRBJ2-3	CASASSSGLVTDTQYF
15	TRBV6-6	TRBJ1-1	CASSSPRNMNTEAFF
21	TRBV2	TRBJ2-3	CASNFPLGETGLEGSTDTQYF
13	TRBV6-6	TRBJ2-7	CASSYSRRYEQYF
18	TRBV11-3	TRBJ2-6	CASSLGTGRASGANVLTF
12	TRBV6-6	TRBJ1-5	CASTSSGQPQHF
14	TRBV27	TRBJ2-7	CASSLSYRFYEQYF
14	TRBV9	TRBJ2-5	CASSPGTSRETQYF
17	TRBV5-1	TRBJ1-3	CASSLPWTGDEGNTIYF
14	TRBV5-6	TRBJ1-2	CASSLVRAALGYTF
14	TRBV6-4	TRBJ2-1	CASSETEAANEQFF
15	TRBV4-1	TRBJ1-2	CASSQDLGGNYGYTF